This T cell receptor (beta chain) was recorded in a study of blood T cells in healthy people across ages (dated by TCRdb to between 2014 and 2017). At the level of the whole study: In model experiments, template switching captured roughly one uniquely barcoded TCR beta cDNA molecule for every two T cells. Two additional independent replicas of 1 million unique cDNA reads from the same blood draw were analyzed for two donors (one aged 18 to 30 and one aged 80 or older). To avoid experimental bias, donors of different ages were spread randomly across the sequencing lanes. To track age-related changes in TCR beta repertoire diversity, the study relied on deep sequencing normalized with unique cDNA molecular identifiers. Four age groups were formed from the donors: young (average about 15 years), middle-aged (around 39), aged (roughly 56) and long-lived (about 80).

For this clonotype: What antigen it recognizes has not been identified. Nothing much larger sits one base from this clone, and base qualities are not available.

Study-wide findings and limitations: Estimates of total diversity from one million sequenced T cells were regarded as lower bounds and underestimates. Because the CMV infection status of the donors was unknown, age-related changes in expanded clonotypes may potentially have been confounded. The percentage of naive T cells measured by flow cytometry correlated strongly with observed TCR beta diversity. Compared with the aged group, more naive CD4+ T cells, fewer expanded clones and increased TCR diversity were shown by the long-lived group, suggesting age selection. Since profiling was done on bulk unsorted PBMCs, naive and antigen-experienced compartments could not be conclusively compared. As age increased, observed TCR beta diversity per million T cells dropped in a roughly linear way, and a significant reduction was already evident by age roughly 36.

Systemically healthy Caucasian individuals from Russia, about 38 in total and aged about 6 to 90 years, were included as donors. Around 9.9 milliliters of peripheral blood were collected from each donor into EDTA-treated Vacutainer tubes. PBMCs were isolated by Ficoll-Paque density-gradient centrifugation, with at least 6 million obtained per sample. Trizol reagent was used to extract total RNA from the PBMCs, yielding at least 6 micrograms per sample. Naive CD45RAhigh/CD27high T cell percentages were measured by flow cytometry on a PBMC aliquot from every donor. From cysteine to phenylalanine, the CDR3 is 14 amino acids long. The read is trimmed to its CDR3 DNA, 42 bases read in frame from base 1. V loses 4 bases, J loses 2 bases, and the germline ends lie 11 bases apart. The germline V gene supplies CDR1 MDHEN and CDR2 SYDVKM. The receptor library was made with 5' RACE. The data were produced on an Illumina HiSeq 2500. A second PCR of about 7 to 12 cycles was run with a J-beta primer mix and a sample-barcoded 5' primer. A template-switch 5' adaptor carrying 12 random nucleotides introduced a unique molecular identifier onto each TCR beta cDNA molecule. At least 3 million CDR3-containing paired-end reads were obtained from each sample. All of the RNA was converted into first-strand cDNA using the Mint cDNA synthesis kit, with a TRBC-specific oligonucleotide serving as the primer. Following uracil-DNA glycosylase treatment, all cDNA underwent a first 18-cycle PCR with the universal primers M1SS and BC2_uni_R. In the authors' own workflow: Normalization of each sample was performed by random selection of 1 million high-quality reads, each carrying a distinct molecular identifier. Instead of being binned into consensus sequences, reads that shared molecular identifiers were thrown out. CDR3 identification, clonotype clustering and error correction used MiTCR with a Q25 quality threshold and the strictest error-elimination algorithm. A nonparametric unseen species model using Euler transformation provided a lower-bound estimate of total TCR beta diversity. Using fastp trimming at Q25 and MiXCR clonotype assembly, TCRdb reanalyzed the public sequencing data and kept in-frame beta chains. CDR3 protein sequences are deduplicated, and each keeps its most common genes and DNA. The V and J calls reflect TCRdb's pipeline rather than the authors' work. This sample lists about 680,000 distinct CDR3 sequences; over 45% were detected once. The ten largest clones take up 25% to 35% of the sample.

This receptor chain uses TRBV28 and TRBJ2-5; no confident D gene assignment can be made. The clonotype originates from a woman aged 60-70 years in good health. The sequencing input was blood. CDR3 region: CASSSPPPQETQYF. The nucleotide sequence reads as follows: TGTGCCAGCAGTTCCCCCCCACCTCAAGAGACCCAGTACTTC.